This TCR beta chain was identified during a study of blood T cell repertoires in COVID-19. Study in general: Sites in the United States, Italy and Spain provided acute and convalescent COVID-19 samples. T cells, B-cell-depleted T cells, or PBMCs supplied cDNA or gDNA.

Source study methods: The authors estimated nucleated cell counts from reference gene primer amplification. Measured with immunoSEQ multiplex PCR; TCRdb has only the in-frame clones, and not every one. Clone size and V and J calls were adopted from that table, with D and trimming inferred from the DNA. The table has 90,000 to 150,000 clones, 70% to 80% seen once; the top ten hold 4%. The CDR3 length is 16 residues. The V gene's germline CDR1 is SGHVS and CDR2 FQNEAQ. V was pared by 0 bases and J by 1 base, with 7 bases between. This receptor was taken from a woman at least 80 years old with acute or convalescent COVID-19. Material for sequencing was peripheral blood. The chain is built from TRBV7-8 and TRBJ1-6, with D perhaps matching TRBD1 (6 bases). In nucleotides, the CDR3 is TGTGCCAGCAGCTTAGCGGGGGCATCCTATAATTCACCCCTCCACTTT. Translating gives CASSLAGASYNSPLHF.